These T cell receptor beta chains were read from a single sample in a study of T-cell memory formation after mild COVID-19. TCRdb redid the calling of the 5' RACE reads with MiXCR, one entry per CDR3 protein. Here the sample spans 400,000 to 500,000 distinct CDR3 sequences, more than 20% being singletons. Input material: PBMCs or a T cell subset sorted from them (not recorded which). These TCRs come from an adult woman who had mild COVID-19 (a few samples of this study predate the infection). Cell type and time point are not known. The CDR3 runs from the conserved cysteine through the conserved F or W. The order of the fields is clone size, J gene, D gene, V gene, CDR3 protein, CDR3 DNA. D genes are given only for firm matches. Not every row has a clone size; where given, it reads once, few, many or a size class.

. | TRBJ2-7 | . | TRBV21-1 | CASSKLGTGSYEQYF | TGTGCCAGCAGCAAACTAGGGACAGGGTCCTACGAGCAGTACTTC
. | TRBJ2-5 | . | TRBV5-1 | CASSLGPRVPEETQYF | TGCGCCAGCAGCTTGGGGCCCCGGGTGCCCGAAGAGACCCAGTACTTC
. | TRBJ1-2 | . | TRBV30 | CAWSIQANYGYTF | TGTGCCTGGAGTATCCAGGCTAACTATGGCTACACCTTC
. | TRBJ2-3 | . | TRBV6-6 | CASSYLSDTQYF | TGTGCCAGCAGTTACCTTTCAGATACGCAGTATTTT
. | TRBJ2-1 | TRBD2 | TRBV20-1 | CSARSPGLAGGSYNEQFF | TGCAGTGCTAGATCGCCGGGACTAGCGGGGGGATCCTACAATGAGCAGTTCTTC
. | TRBJ2-7 | . | TRBV11-2 | CASSRLASSYEQYF | TGTGCCAGCAGCCGCTTAGCAAGCTCCTACGAGCAGTACTTC
few | TRBJ2-3 | TRBD2 | TRBV14 | CASSSPRIAGGVTDTQYF | TGTGCCAGCAGCTCCCCGCGAATAGCGGGGGGCGTCACAGATACGCAGTATTTT
once | TRBJ1-1 | . | TRBV5-1 | CACSLQGGSEWAEAFF | TGCGCCTGCAGCTTGCAGGGCGGTTCAGAATGGGCAGAAGCTTTCTTT
. | TRBJ2-3 | TRBD2 | TRBV7-3 | CASGGGSTDTQYF | TGTGCCAGCGGCGGGGGAAGCACAGATACGCAGTATTTT
. | TRBJ2-1 | TRBD2 | TRBV2 | CASSPRTSVINEQFF | TGTGCCAGCAGCCCTCGGACTAGCGTTATTAATGAGCAGTTCTTC